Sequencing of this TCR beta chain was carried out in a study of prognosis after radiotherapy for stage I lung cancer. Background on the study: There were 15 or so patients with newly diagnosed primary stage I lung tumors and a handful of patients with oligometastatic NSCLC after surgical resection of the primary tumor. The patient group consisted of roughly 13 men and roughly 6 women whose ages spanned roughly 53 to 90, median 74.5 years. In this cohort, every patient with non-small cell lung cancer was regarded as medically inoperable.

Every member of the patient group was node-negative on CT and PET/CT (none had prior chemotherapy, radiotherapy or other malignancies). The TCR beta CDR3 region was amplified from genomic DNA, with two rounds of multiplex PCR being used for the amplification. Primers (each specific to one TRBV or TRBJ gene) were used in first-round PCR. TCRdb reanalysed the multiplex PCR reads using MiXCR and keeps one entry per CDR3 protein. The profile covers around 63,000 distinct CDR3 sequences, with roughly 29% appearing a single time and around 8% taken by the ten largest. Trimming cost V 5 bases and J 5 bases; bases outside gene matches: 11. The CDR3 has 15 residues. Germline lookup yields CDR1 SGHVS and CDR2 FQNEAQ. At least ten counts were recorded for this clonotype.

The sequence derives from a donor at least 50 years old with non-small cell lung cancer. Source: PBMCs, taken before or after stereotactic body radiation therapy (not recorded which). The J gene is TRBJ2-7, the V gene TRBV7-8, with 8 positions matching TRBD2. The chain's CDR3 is CASSPGGGSGDEQYF. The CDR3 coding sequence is TGTGCCAGCAGCCCCGGGGGGGGTAGCGGGGACGAGCAGTACTTC.